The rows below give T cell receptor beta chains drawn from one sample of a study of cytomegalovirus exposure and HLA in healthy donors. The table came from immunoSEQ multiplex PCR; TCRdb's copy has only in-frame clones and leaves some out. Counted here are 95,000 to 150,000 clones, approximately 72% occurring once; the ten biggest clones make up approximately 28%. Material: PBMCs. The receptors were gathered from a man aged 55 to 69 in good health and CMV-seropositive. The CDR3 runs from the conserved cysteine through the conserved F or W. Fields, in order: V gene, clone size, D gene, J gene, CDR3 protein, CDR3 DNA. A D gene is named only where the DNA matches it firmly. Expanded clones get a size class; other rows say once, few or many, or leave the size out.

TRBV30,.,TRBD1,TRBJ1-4,CAWSVQGGDEKLFF,TGTGCCTGGAGTGTACAAGGGGGCGATGAAAAACTGTTTTTT
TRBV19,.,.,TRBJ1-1,CASSSGPLGTWGTEAFF,TGTGCCAGTAGTAGCGGGCCGCTGGGCACCTGGGGCACTGAAGCTTTCTTT
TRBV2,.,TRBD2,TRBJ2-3,CASLPSTSGGADTQYF,TGTGCCAGCCTCCCCTCGACTAGCGGGGGGGCAGATACGCAGTATTTT
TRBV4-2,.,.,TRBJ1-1,CASSPPTQGNTEAFF,TGTGCCAGCAGCCCCCCGACCCAGGGAAACACTGAAGCTTTCTTT
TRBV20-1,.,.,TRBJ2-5,CSASVEQYF,TGCAGTGCTAGCGTGGAGCAGTACTTC
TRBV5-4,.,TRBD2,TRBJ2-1,CASSLATSGGSYNEQFF,TGTGCCAGCAGCTTGGCCACTAGCGGGGGCTCCTACAATGAGCAGTTCTTC
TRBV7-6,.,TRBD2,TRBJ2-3,CASSGTTQGTQYF,TGTGCCAGCAGCGGGACTACCCAGGGTACGCAGTATTTT
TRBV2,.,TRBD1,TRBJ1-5,CASRDRGLQPQHF,TGTGCCAGCAGGGACAGGGGCCTACAGCCCCAGCATTTT
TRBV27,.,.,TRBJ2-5,CASRIRGGQETQYF,TGTGCCAGCAGGATCCGAGGGGGCCAAGAGACCCAGTACTTC
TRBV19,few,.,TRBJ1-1,CASSIGRNTEAFF,TGTGCCAGTAGTATCGGTAGGAACACTGAAGCTTTCTTT
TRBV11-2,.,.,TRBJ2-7,CASSSPRGAEQYF,TGTGCCAGCAGCTCCCCCAGGGGGGCGGAGCAGTACTTC
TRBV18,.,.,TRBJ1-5,CASSRRGFEGQPQHF,TGTGCCAGCTCGCGTCGGGGGTTCGAAGGGCAGCCCCAGCATTTT
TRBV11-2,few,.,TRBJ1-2,CASSLDGRGWYGYTF,TGTGCCAGCAGCTTAGATGGCAGGGGATGGTATGGCTACACCTTC
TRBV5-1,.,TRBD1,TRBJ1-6,CASSPTGFEPPLHF,TGCGCCAGCAGCCCGACAGGGTTCGAACCACCCCTCCACTTT
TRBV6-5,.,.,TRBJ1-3,CASGRGTGNTIYF,TGTGCCAGCGGGCGGGGGACTGGAAACACCATATATTTT
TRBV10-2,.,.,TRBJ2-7,CASKELAYEQYF,TGCGCCAGCAAGGAACTAGCCTACGAGCAGTACTTC
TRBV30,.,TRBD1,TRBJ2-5,CAWSQGQGPGETQYF,TGTGCCTGGAGTCAAGGACAGGGCCCGGGGGAGACCCAGTACTTC
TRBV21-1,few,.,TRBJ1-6,CASSKTGTDSPLHF,TGTGCCAGCAGCAAAACAGGGACGGATTCACCCCTCCACTTT
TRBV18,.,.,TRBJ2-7,CASSPQRRSSYEQYF,TGTGCCAGCTCACCACAAAGGAGGAGCTCCTACGAGCAGTACTTC
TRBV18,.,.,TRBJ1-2,CASSLSGRDNYGYTF,TGTGCCAGCTCACTAAGCGGACGGGATAACTATGGCTACACCTTC
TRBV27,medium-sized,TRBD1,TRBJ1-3,CASSIDRGLGNTIYF,TGTGCCAGCAGCATTGACAGGGGGCTGGGAAACACCATATATTTT
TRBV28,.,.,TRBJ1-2,CASSGPGGAYGYTF,TGTGCCAGCAGCGGCCCCGGGGGGGCTTATGGCTACACCTTC
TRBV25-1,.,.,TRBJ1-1,CASSELSGSEAFF,TGTGCCAGCAGTGAATTAAGCGGGTCTGAAGCTTTCTTT
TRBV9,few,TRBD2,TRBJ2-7,CASSAGAGGGTYEQYF,TGTGCCAGCAGCGCCGGGGCGGGAGGGGGAACTTACGAGCAGTACTTC
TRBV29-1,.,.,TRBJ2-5,CSVYTLTGVETQYF,TGCAGCGTTTATACCCTAACGGGTGTAGAGACCCAGTACTTC
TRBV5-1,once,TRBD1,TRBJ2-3,CASSPGQSSTDTQYF,TGCGCCAGCAGCCCGGGACAGTCTAGCACAGATACGCAGTATTTT